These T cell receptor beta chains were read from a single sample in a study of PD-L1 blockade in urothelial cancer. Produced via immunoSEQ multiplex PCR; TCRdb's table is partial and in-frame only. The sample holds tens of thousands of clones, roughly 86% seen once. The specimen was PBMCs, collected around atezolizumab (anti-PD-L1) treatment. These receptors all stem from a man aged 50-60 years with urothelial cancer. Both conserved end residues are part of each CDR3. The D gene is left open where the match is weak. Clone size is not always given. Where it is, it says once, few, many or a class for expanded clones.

CDR3aa: CASRETGGSEKLFF; CDR3nt: TGTGCCAGCAGGGAGACAGGGGGGAGCGAAAAACTGTTTTTT; abundance: .; v_gene: TRBV27; d_gene: TRBD1; j_gene: TRBJ1-4
CDR3aa: CASSLESVHRGSGANVLTF; CDR3nt: TGCGCCAGCAGCTTGGAAAGTGTCCACAGGGGCTCTGGGGCCAACGTCCTGACTTTC; abundance: .; v_gene: TRBV5-1; d_gene: TRBD1; j_gene: TRBJ2-6
CDR3aa: CASSLMLRGLDGYTF; CDR3nt: TGTGCCAGCAGCTTGATGCTGAGGGGGCTCGATGGCTACACCTTC; abundance: .; v_gene: TRBV11-2; d_gene: TRBD1; j_gene: TRBJ1-2
CDR3aa: CASSMTSGGDTQYF; CDR3nt: TGTGCCAGCAGCATGACTAGCGGGGGAGATACGCAGTATTTT; abundance: .; v_gene: TRBV7-9; d_gene: TRBD2; j_gene: TRBJ2-3
CDR3aa: CASSIDRRETQYF; CDR3nt: TGCGCCAGCAGCATTGACAGGCGAGAGACCCAGTACTTC; abundance: .; v_gene: TRBV5-1; d_gene: .; j_gene: TRBJ2-5
CDR3aa: CASRVGYGYTF; CDR3nt: TGTGCCAGTAGGGTCGGCTATGGCTACACCTTC; abundance: .; v_gene: TRBV19; d_gene: .; j_gene: TRBJ1-2
CDR3aa: CASRGPLARASEQFF; CDR3nt: TGTGCCAGCAGGGGCCCGCTAGCGAGAGCTTCTGAGCAGTTCTTC; abundance: .; v_gene: TRBV28; d_gene: .; j_gene: TRBJ2-1
CDR3aa: CASSPAGGNTEAFF; CDR3nt: TGTGCCAGCTCACCTGCCGGGGGTAACACTGAAGCTTTCTTT; abundance: once; v_gene: TRBV18; d_gene: .; j_gene: TRBJ1-1
CDR3aa: CAWSQDRGMPMHF; CDR3nt: TGTGCCTGGAGTCAGGACAGGGGGATGCCTATGCATTTT; abundance: few; v_gene: TRBV30; d_gene: TRBD1; j_gene: TRBJ1-5
CDR3aa: CASSPSPDGYTF; CDR3nt: TGTGCCAGCTCACCCTCCCCGGATGGCTACACCTTC; abundance: .; v_gene: TRBV18; d_gene: .; j_gene: TRBJ1-2
CDR3aa: CASSELKRGVLTF; CDR3nt: TGTGCCAGCAGTGAACTCAAGAGAGGCGTCCTGACTTTC; abundance: .; v_gene: TRBV25-1; d_gene: .; j_gene: TRBJ2-6
CDR3aa: CALSGARQDEQFF; CDR3nt: TGTGCCCTGAGCGGGGCCCGGCAGGATGAGCAGTTCTTC; abundance: .; v_gene: TRBV7-9; d_gene: TRBD2; j_gene: TRBJ2-1
CDR3aa: CASSWGTGDSYEQYF; CDR3nt: TGCGCCAGCAGCTGGGGGACAGGCGACTCCTACGAGCAGTACTTC; abundance: .; v_gene: TRBV5-1; d_gene: TRBD1; j_gene: TRBJ2-7
CDR3aa: CASSQDGASGTYNEQFF; CDR3nt: TGTGCCAGCAGCCAAGATGGGGCTAGCGGTACCTACAATGAGCAGTTCTTC; abundance: .; v_gene: TRBV14; d_gene: TRBD2; j_gene: TRBJ2-1
CDR3aa: CASSRSYGREKDTQYF; CDR3nt: TGTGCCAGTAGTAGGTCTTACGGGAGGGAGAAAGATACGCAGTATTTT; abundance: .; v_gene: TRBV19; d_gene: TRBD2; j_gene: TRBJ2-3
CDR3aa: CASSYSSRPFF; CDR3nt: TGTGCCAGCAGTTACAGTTCGCGGCCGTTCTTC; abundance: .; v_gene: TRBV6-6; d_gene: .; j_gene: TRBJ2-1
CDR3aa: CASSQEPSGLYEQYF; CDR3nt: TGCGCCAGCAGCCAAGAGCCTAGCGGGCTATACGAGCAGTACTTC; abundance: few; v_gene: TRBV4-1; d_gene: TRBD2; j_gene: TRBJ2-7
CDR3aa: CASSRGQGISNVLTF; CDR3nt: TGCGCCAGCAGCCGGGGACAGGGAATTTCCAACGTCCTGACTTTC; abundance: .; v_gene: TRBV5-1; d_gene: TRBD1; j_gene: TRBJ2-6
CDR3aa: CASSEGQGASPLHF; CDR3nt: TGTGCCAGCAGTGAGGGACAGGGGGCTTCACCCCTCCACTTT; abundance: .; v_gene: TRBV6-1; d_gene: TRBD1; j_gene: TRBJ1-6
CDR3aa: CSARGTVYTF; CDR3nt: TGCAGTGCTAGAGGGACAGTCTACACCTTC; abundance: .; v_gene: TRBV20-1; d_gene: .; j_gene: TRBJ1-2
CDR3aa: CAWSVRAGATDTQYF; CDR3nt: TGTGCCTGGAGTGTGAGAGCGGGAGCCACAGATACGCAGTATTTT; abundance: .; v_gene: TRBV30; d_gene: TRBD2; j_gene: TRBJ2-3
CDR3aa: CASHRGRPEAFF; CDR3nt: TGTGCCAGCCACAGGGGGCGCCCTGAAGCTTTCTTT; abundance: .; v_gene: TRBV5-8; d_gene: TRBD1; j_gene: TRBJ1-1
CDR3aa: CASSRDTNYGYTF; CDR3nt: TGTGCCAGTAGCAGGGACACAAACTATGGCTACACCTTC; abundance: few; v_gene: TRBV19; d_gene: .; j_gene: TRBJ1-2
CDR3aa: CASSPRTKSTLPDTQYF; CDR3nt: TGTGCCAGCAGCCCAAGGACTAAAAGCACGTTGCCAGATACGCAGTATTTT; abundance: .; v_gene: TRBV7-9; d_gene: .; j_gene: TRBJ2-3
CDR3aa: CASSLPHPGGTEAFF; CDR3nt: TGTGCCAGCAGTCTCCCCCACCCCGGAGGGACTGAAGCTTTCTTT; abundance: .; v_gene: TRBV28; d_gene: .; j_gene: TRBJ1-1
CDR3aa: CASTFDRANQPQHF; CDR3nt: TGTGCCAGCACATTTGACAGGGCGAATCAGCCCCAGCATTTT; abundance: .; v_gene: TRBV28; d_gene: TRBD1; j_gene: TRBJ1-5
CDR3aa: CASSLAAATF; CDR3nt: TGTGCCAGCAGCTTGGCTGCGGCCACCTTC; abundance: once; v_gene: TRBV5-8; d_gene: .; j_gene: TRBJ1-2
CDR3aa: CASSPSRTEGYGYTF; CDR3nt: TGTGCCAGCTCTCCCTCCCGGACGGAGGGCTATGGCTACACCTTC; abundance: .; v_gene: TRBV18; d_gene: .; j_gene: TRBJ1-2
CDR3aa: CASRLAFRVATRSYGYTF; CDR3nt: TGTGCAAGTCGCTTAGCGTTCCGGGTAGCGACAAGGAGCTATGGCTACACCTTC; abundance: .; v_gene: TRBV12-2; d_gene: .; j_gene: TRBJ1-2
CDR3aa: CASSQVYGGLAEETQYF; CDR3nt: TGTGCCAGCAGCCAAGTCTACGGGGGACTAGCGGAAGAGACCCAGTACTTC; abundance: .; v_gene: TRBV4-2; d_gene: TRBD2; j_gene: TRBJ2-5
CDR3aa: CASRMGHTDTQYF; CDR3nt: TGTGCCAGCCGCATGGGACACACAGATACGCAGTATTTT; abundance: .; v_gene: TRBV5-4; d_gene: .; j_gene: TRBJ2-3
CDR3aa: CASSLIDRVGYTF; CDR3nt: TGTGCCAGCAGCTTAATTGACAGGGTTGGCTACACCTTC; abundance: once; v_gene: TRBV7-6; d_gene: TRBD1; j_gene: TRBJ1-2
CDR3aa: CASSYPGTVYGYTF; CDR3nt: TGTGCCAGCAGTTACCCCGGGACAGTCTATGGCTACACCTTC; abundance: .; v_gene: TRBV28; d_gene: TRBD1; j_gene: TRBJ1-2
CDR3aa: CASKGLAGTDTQYF; CDR3nt: TGTGCCAGCAAAGGGCTAGCGGGCACAGATACGCAGTATTTT; abundance: .; v_gene: TRBV27; d_gene: TRBD2; j_gene: TRBJ2-3
CDR3aa: CASRSSGTGTTEAFF; CDR3nt: TGCGCCAGCAGATCATCCGGGACAGGGACCACTGAAGCTTTCTTT; abundance: few; v_gene: TRBV5-1; d_gene: TRBD1; j_gene: TRBJ1-1
CDR3aa: CASIPSTGANVLTF; CDR3nt: TGTGCCAGCATCCCGAGCACTGGGGCCAACGTCCTGACTTTC; abundance: .; v_gene: TRBV6-6; d_gene: .; j_gene: TRBJ2-6
CDR3aa: CASTRTGGNEKLFF; CDR3nt: TGTGCCAGCACCAGGACAGGGGGTAATGAAAAACTGTTTTTT; abundance: .; v_gene: TRBV6-1; d_gene: TRBD1; j_gene: TRBJ1-4
CDR3aa: CASSFSSGANVLTF; CDR3nt: TGTGCCAGCAGCTTTAGTTCTGGGGCCAACGTCCTGACTTTC; abundance: .; v_gene: TRBV5-4; d_gene: .; j_gene: TRBJ2-6
CDR3aa: CASSLLGGALGMKTQYF; CDR3nt: TGCGCCAGCAGCTTGCTGGGAGGGGCCTTGGGGATGAAGACCCAGTACTTC; abundance: .; v_gene: TRBV5-1; d_gene: TRBD2; j_gene: TRBJ2-5
CDR3aa: CASSRDRGLYGYTF; CDR3nt: TGTGCCAGCAGTCGGGACAGGGGGCTCTATGGCTACACCTTC; abundance: .; v_gene: TRBV6-5; d_gene: TRBD1; j_gene: TRBJ1-2
CDR3aa: CASSENNNEQFF; CDR3nt: TGTGCCAGCAGTGAAAATAACAATGAGCAGTTCTTC; abundance: .; v_gene: TRBV6-1; d_gene: .; j_gene: TRBJ2-1
CDR3aa: CASRGLAENEQFF; CDR3nt: TGTGCCAGCCGGGGACTAGCGGAGAATGAGCAGTTCTTC; abundance: .; v_gene: TRBV9; d_gene: TRBD2; j_gene: TRBJ2-1
CDR3aa: CASRGQVIADTQYF; CDR3nt: TGTGCCAGCAGGGGACAGGTTATCGCAGATACGCAGTATTTT; abundance: .; v_gene: TRBV7-9; d_gene: TRBD1; j_gene: TRBJ2-3
CDR3aa: CAWSLEAGGPSIQYF; CDR3nt: TGTGCCTGGAGTCTCGAAGCGGGAGGGCCCTCCATTCAGTACTTC; abundance: .; v_gene: TRBV30; d_gene: TRBD2; j_gene: TRBJ2-4
CDR3aa: CASSPIQGLVETQYF; CDR3nt: TGTGCCAGCTCACCCATACAGGGCCTCGTTGAGACCCAGTACTTC; abundance: .; v_gene: TRBV18; d_gene: .; j_gene: TRBJ2-5
CDR3aa: CAWSLGQPTGELFF; CDR3nt: TGTGCCTGGAGTCTTGGACAGCCCACCGGGGAGCTGTTTTTT; abundance: medium-sized; v_gene: TRBV30; d_gene: .; j_gene: TRBJ2-2
CDR3aa: CASSQDSKVGREGYTDTQYF; CDR3nt: TGTGCCAGCAGCCAAGATTCAAAGGTGGGGCGGGAGGGTTACACAGATACGCAGTATTTT; abundance: .; v_gene: TRBV4-2; d_gene: TRBD2; j_gene: TRBJ2-3
CDR3aa: CASSSAGTGARNTQYF; CDR3nt: TGTGCCAGCAGCTCAGCCGGGACAGGGGCCAGGAATACGCAGTATTTT; abundance: .; v_gene: TRBV7-2; d_gene: TRBD1; j_gene: TRBJ2-3
CDR3aa: CASIWQGGIGELFF; CDR3nt: TGTGCCAGCATATGGCAGGGTGGCATCGGGGAGCTGTTTTTT; abundance: .; v_gene: TRBV6-6; d_gene: .; j_gene: TRBJ2-2
CDR3aa: CASSLGQGAEAFF; CDR3nt: TGTGCCAGCAGCTTGGGACAGGGAGCTGAAGCTTTCTTT; abundance: .; v_gene: TRBV7-9; d_gene: TRBD1; j_gene: TRBJ1-1
CDR3aa: CASAQANTGELFF; CDR3nt: TGCGCCAGCGCTCAGGCTAACACCGGGGAGCTGTTTTTT; abundance: .; v_gene: TRBV5-1; d_gene: .; j_gene: TRBJ2-2